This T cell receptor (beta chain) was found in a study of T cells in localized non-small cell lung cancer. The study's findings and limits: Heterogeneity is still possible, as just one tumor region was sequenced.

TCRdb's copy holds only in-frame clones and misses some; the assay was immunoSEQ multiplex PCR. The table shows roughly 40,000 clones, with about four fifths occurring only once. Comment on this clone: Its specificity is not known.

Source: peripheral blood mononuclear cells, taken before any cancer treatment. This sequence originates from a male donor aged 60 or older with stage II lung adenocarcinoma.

The CDR3 reads CASSFLTSGSREQYF. The CDR3, as DNA: TGTGCCAGCAGCTTCCTGACTAGCGGGAGTAGGGAGCAGTACTTC. The rearrangement links TRBV7-2 to TRBJ2-7, with 12 bases that match TRBD2. The germline V gene has CDR1 SGHTA and CDR2 FQGNSA. The length of the CDR3 is 15 residues. Trimming cost V 3 bases and J 7 bases; bases outside gene matches: 7.